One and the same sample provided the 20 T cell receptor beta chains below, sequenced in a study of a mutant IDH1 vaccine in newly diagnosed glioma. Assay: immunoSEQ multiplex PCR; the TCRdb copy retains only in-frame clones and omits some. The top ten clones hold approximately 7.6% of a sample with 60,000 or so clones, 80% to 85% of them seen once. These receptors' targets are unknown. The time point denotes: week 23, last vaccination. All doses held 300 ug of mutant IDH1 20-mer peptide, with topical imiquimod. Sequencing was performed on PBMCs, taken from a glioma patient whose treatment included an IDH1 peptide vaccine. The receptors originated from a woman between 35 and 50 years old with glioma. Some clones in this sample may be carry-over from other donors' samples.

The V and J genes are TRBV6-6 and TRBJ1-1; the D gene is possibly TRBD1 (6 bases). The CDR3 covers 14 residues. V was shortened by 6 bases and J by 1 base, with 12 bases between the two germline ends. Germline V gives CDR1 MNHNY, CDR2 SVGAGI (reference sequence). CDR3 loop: CASSLKTGNTEAFF. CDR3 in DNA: TGTGCCAGCAGCCTAAAGACAGGGAACACTGAAGCTTTCTTT.

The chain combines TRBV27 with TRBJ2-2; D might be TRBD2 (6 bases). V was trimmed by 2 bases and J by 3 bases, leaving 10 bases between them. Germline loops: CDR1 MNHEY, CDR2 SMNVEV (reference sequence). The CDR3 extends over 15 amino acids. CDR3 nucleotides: TGTGCCAGCAGTTTAAGGGGACTCTACACCGGGGAGCTGTTTTTT. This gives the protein CASSLRGLYTGELFF.

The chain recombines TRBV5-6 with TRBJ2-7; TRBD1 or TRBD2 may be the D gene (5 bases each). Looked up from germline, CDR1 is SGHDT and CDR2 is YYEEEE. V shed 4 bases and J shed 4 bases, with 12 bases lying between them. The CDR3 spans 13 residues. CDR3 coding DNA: TGTGCCAGCAGCCCCGCTGGGGGTTACGAGCAGTACTTC. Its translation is CASSPAGGYEQYF.

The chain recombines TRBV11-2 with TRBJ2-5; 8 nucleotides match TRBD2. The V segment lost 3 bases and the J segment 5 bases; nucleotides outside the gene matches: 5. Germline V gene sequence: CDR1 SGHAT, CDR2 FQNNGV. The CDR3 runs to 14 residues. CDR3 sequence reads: CASSFGLAGETQYF. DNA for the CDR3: TGTGCCAGCAGCTTCGGACTAGCAGGGGAGACCCAGTACTTC.

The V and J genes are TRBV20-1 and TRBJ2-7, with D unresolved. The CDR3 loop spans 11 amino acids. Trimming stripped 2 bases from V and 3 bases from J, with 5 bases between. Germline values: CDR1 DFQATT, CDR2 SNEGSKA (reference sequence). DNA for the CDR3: TGCAGTGCTAGACAGAGCTACGAGCAGTACTTC. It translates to CSARQSYEQYF.

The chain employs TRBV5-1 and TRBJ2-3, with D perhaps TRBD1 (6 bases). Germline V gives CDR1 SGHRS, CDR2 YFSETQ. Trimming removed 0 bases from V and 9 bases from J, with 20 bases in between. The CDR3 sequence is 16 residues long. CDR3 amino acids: CASSLAPTGPGVTQYF. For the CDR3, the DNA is TGCGCCAGCAGCTTGGCTCCGACGGGACCAGGGGTCACGCAGTATTTT.

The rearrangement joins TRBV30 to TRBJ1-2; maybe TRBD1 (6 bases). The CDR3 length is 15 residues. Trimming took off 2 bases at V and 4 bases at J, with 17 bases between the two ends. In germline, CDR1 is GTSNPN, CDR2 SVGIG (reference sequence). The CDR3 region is CAWSFRGAQVYGYTF. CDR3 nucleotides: TGTGCCTGGAGTTTCCGGGGGGCGCAGGTCTATGGCTACACCTTC.

CDR3 residues: CASSVTSGGSTDTQYF. The CDR3 nucleotides are TGTGCCAGCAGTGTTACTAGCGGGGGCAGCACAGATACGCAGTATTTT. J is TRBJ2-3 and V is TRBV27; 11 bases are shared with TRBD2. Germline V gives CDR1 MNHEY, CDR2 SMNVEV (reference sequence). The CDR3 contains 16 residues. With 5 bases clipped from V and 0 bases from J, the junction kept 4 bases outside the gene matches.

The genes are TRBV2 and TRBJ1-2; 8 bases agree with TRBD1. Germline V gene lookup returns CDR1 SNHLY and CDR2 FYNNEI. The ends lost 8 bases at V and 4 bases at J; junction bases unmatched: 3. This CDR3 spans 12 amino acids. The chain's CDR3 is CASPGGRYGYTF. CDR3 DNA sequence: TGTGCCAGCCCAGGGGGCCGCTATGGCTACACCTTC.

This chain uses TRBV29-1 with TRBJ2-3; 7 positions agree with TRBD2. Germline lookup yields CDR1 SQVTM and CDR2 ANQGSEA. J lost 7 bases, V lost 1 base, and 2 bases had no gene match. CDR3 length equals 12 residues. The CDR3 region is CSVEASGYTQYF. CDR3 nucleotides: TGCAGCGTTGAAGCTAGCGGATATACGCAGTATTTT.

For the CDR3, the DNA is TGTGCCACCCGAGTCGGGGGCACAGATACGCAGTATTTT. It specifies CATRVGGTDTQYF. The rearrangement uses TRBV18 and TRBJ2-3, with a weak D call TRBD2 (5 bases). V lost 10 bases and J 1 base, leaving 12 bases between the germline ends. Germline values: CDR1 KGHSH, CDR2 LQKENI. The CDR3 loop spans 13 amino acids.

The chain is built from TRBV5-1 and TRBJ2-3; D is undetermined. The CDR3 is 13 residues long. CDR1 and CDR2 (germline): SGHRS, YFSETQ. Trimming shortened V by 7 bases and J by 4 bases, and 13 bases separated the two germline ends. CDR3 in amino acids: CASAPPNADTQYF. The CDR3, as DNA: TGCGCCAGCGCCCCTCCAAACGCAGATACGCAGTATTTT.

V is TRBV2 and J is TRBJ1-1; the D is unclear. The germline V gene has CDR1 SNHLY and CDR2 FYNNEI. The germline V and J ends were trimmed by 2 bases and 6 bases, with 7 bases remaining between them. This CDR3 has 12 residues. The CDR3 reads CASSEKPPEAFF. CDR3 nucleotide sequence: TGTGCCAGCAGTGAAAAGCCCCCTGAAGCTTTCTTT.

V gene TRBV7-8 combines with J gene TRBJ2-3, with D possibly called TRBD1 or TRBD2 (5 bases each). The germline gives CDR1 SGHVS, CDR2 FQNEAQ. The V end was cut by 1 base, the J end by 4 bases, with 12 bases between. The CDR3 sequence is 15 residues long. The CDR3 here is CASSLGGRHADTQYF. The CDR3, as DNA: TGTGCCAGCAGCTTAGGGGGACGCCACGCAGATACGCAGTATTTT.

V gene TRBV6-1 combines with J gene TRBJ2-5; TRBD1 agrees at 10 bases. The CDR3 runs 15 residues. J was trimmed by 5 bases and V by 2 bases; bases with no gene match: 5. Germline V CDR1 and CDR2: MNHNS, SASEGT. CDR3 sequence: CASSEKTDRGETQYF. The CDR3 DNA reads TGTGCCAGCAGTGAAAAAACGGACAGGGGGGAGACCCAGTACTTC.

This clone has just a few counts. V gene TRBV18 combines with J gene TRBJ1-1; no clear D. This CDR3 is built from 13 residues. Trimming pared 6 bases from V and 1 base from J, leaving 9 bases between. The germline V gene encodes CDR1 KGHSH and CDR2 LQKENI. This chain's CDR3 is CASSLQTNTEAFF. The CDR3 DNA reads TGTGCCAGCTCCCTCCAGACGAACACTGAAGCTTTCTTT.

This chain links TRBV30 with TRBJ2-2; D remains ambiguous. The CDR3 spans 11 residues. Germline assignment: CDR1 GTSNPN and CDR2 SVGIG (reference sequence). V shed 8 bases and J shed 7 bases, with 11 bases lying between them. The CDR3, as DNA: TGTGCCCGGGCATGGGGCGGGGAGCTGTTTTTT. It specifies CARAWGGELFF.

The chain's CDR3 is CASNPSGAHNEQFF. CDR3 sequence (DNA): TGTGCCAGCAACCCTAGCGGGGCCCACAATGAGCAGTTCTTC. J is TRBJ2-1 and V is TRBV5-6; 9 bases are shared with TRBD2. Germline V gene sequence: CDR1 SGHDT, CDR2 YYEEEE. The CDR3 loop spans 14 amino acids. V lost 6 bases, J lost 5 bases, and 6 bases stayed unmatched.

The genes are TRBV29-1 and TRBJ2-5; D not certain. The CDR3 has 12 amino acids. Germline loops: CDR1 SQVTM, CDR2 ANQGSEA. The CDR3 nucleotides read TGCAGTTTCGGTCCAAGCCCCGAGACCCAGTACTTC. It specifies CSFGPSPETQYF. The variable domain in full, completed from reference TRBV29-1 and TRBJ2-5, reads SAVISQKPSRDICQRGTSLTIQCQVDSQVTMMFWYRQQPGQSLTLIATANQGSEATYESGFVIDKFPISRPNLTFSTLTVSNMSPEDSSIYLCSFGPSPETQYFGPGTRLLVL.

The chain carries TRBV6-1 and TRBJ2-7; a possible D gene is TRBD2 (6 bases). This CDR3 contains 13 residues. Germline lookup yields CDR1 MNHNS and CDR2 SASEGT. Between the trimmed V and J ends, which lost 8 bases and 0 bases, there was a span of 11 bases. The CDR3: CASLGRSSYEQYF. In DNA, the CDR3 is TGTGCCAGCCTGGGGAGGAGCTCCTACGAGCAGTACTTC.